The next 2 T cell receptor beta chains were all read from a single sample in a study of metastatic and nonmetastatic thyroid tumors. Patients underwent thyroid surgery, and none had received any treatment before it. TCRdb re-analyzed the PCR reads using MiXCR. The sample carries 35,000 to 40,000 clones, roughly 28% recorded once. The sample consisted of blood. These receptors came from a male donor with papillary thyroid cancer or a benign thyroid nodule (not recorded which). Some clones in this sample may be carry-over from other donors' samples.

This clone was counted between two and nine times. CDR3 protein: CASYQGSAGSYEQYF. The CDR3 bases are TGTGCCAGCTACCAGGGCTCTGCGGGTAGCTACGAGCAGTACTTC. V is TRBV28 and J is TRBJ2-7; D assignment may be TRBD1 or TRBD2 (5 bases each). This CDR3 region has 15 residues. Germline assignment: CDR1 MDHEN and CDR2 SYDVKM. The germline V and J ends were trimmed by 8 bases and 3 bases, with 20 bases remaining between them.

The chain has TRBV12-3 or TRBV12-4 and TRBJ2-2; 7 bases agree with TRBD2. After removal of 7 bases from V and 1 base from J, the junction contained 12 bases not matched to a gene. This CDR3 is built from 17 residues. The chain's CDR3 is CASNPGGGNRNTGELFF. In DNA form, the CDR3 reads TGTGCCAGCAACCCCGGGGGAGGGAATAGGAACACCGGGGAGCTGTTTTTT.